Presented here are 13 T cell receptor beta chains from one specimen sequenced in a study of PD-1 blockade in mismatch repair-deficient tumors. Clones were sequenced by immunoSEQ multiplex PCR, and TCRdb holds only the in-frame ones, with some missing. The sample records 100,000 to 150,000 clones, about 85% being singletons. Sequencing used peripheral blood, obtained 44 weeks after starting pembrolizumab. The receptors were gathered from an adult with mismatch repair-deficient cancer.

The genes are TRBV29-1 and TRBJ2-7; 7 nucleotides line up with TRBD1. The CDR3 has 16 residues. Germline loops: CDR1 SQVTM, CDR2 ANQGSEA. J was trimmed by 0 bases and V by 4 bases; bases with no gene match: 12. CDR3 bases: TGCAGCGTTGTTTCAAAGGGACAGCCATACTCCTACGAGCAGTACTTC. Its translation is CSVVSKGQPYSYEQYF.

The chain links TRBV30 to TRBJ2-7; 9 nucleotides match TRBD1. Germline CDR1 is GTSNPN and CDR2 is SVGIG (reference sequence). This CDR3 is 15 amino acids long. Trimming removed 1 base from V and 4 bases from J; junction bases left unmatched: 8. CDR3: CAWSGGQGLVYEQYF. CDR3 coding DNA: TGTGCCTGGAGTGGGGGACAGGGCTTGGTTTACGAGCAGTACTTC. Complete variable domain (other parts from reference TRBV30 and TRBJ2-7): SQTIHQWPATLVQPVGSPLSLECTVEGTSNPNLYWYRQAAGRGLQLLFYSVGIGQISSEVPQNLSASRPQDRQFILSSKKLLLSDSGFYLCAWSGGQGLVYEQYFGPGTRLTVT.

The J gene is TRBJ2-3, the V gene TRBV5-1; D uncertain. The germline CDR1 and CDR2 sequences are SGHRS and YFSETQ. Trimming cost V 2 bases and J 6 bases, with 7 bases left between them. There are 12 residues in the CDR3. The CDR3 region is CASSLNPDTQYF. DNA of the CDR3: TGCGCCAGCAGCTTAAATCCGGATACGCAGTATTTT.

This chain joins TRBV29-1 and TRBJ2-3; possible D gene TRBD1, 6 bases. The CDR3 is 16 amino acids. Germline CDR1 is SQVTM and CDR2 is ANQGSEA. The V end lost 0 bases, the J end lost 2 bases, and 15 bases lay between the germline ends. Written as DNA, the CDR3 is TGCAGCGTTGAAGAGTTGCGACAGGACTTCACAGATACGCAGTATTTT. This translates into CSVEELRQDFTDTQYF.

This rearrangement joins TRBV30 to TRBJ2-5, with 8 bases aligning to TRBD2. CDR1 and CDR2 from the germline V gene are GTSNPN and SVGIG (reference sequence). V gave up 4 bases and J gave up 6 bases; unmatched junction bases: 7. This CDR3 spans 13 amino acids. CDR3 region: CAWTSSGSQTQYF. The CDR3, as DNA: TGTGCCTGGACCTCGAGCGGGAGCCAGACCCAGTACTTC. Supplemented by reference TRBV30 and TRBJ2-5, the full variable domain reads SQTIHQWPATLVQPVGSPLSLECTVEGTSNPNLYWYRQAAGRGLQLLFYSVGIGQISSEVPQNLSASRPQDRQFILSSKKLLLSDSGFYLCAWTSSGSQTQYFGPGTRLLVL.

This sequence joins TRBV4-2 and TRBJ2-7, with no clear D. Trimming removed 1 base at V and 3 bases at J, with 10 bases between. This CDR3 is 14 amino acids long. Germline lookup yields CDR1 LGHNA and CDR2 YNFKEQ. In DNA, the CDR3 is TGTGCCAGCAGCCAAGCAGGAGTAGACTACGAGCAGTACTTC. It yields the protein CASSQAGVDYEQYF.

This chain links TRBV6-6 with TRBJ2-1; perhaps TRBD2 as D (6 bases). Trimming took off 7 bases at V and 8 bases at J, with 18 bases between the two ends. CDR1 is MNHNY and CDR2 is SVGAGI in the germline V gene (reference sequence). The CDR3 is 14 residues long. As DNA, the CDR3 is TGTGCCAGCACCCCAGGGACTCTAAAGTATGAGCAGTTCTTC. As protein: CASTPGTLKYEQFF.

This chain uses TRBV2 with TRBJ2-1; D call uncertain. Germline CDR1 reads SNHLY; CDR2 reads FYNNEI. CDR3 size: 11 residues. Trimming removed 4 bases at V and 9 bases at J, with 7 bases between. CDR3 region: CASSALIEQFF. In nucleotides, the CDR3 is TGTGCCAGCAGTGCACTTATTGAGCAGTTCTTC.

CDR3 residues: CASSQRQIGYEQYF. The CDR3 coding sequence is TGCGCCAGCAGCCAACGCCAGATTGGCTACGAGCAGTACTTC. This chain joins TRBV4-1 and TRBJ2-7; D is ambiguous. V was trimmed by 2 bases and J by 3 bases, leaving 11 bases between them. This CDR3 comprises 14 residues. Germline CDR1 reads MGHRA; CDR2 reads YSYEKL.

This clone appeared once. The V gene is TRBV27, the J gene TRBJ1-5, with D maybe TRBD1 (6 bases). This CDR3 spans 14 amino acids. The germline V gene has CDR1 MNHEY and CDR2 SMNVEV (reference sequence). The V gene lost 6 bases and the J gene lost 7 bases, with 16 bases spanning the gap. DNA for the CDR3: TGTGCCAGCAGCGTACAGGGCTTCGGGCAGCCCCAGCATTTT. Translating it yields CASSVQGFGQPQHF.

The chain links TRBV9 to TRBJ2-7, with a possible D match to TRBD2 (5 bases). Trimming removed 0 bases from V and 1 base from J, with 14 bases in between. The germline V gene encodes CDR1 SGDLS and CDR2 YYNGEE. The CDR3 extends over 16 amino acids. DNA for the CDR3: TGTGCCAGCAGCGTAGGGGTCGGGGATAAGTCCTACGAGCAGTACTTC. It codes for CASSVGVGDKSYEQYF.

In DNA form, the CDR3 reads TGTGCCAGCAGCTTAGGTTCCAGCTATGGCTACACCTTC. Translated, it gives CASSLGSSYGYTF. The rearrangement links TRBV7-9 to TRBJ1-2; D not resolved. CDR1 is SEHNR and CDR2 is FQNEAQ in the germline V gene (reference sequence). V lost 1 base and J 4 bases, leaving 7 bases between the germline ends. CDR3 length: 13 residues.

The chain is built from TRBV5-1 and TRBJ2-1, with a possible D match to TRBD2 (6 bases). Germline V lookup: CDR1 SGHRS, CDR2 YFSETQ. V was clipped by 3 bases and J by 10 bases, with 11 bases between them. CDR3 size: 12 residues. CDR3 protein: CASSWDWMEQFF. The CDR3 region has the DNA TGCGCCAGCAGCTGGGACTGGATGGAGCAGTTCTTC.